A single sample is the source of the 7 T cell receptor beta chains below, sequenced in a study of blood T cell repertoires in COVID-19. The repertoire was sequenced with immunoSEQ multiplex PCR; TCRdb's copy has only in-frame clones and lacks some. This sample carries 150,000 to 200,000 clones, 88% of them seen once, and the ten largest clones take roughly 8.9%. The sequenced sample consisted of PBMCs or T cells enriched from blood (not recorded which). The source of these receptors is a woman under 30 who had recovered from COVID-19.

The CDR3 region is CASSLPWGTGTSTDTQYF. The CDR3 bases are TGTGCCAGCAGTCTACCCTGGGGGACAGGAACTAGCACAGATACGCAGTATTTT. The chain is built from TRBV27 and TRBJ2-3, with 8 nucleotides matching TRBD1. Losses at the gene ends were 5 bases for V and 0 bases for J; bases not matched to a gene: 13. The length of the CDR3 is 18 residues. Germline CDR1 is MNHEY and CDR2 is SMNVEV (reference sequence).

This clone was counted a single time. V usage is TRBV18 and J usage is TRBJ1-1; possibly TRBD1 for D (6 bases). CDR1 is KGHSH, CDR2 LQKENI, per germline. With 3 bases removed from V and 5 bases from J, the gap between germline ends came to 16 bases. The CDR3 loop spans 15 amino acids. DNA of the CDR3: TGTGCCAGCTCACCCGGGGGGGCAATGGGAACTGAAGCTTTCTTT. Its protein is CASSPGGAMGTEAFF.

CDR3 sequence: CASSFGYEQFF. CDR3 DNA: TGTGCCAGCAGCTTCGGTTATGAGCAGTTCTTC. The chain joins TRBV13 to TRBJ2-1; unclear D gene. With 3 bases removed from V and 8 bases from J, the gap between germline ends came to 5 bases. Germline CDR1 reads PRHDT; CDR2 reads FYEKMQ (reference sequence). The CDR3 totals 11 residues.

This chain links TRBV11-2 with TRBJ2-2; D perhaps matches TRBD1 (6 bases). This CDR3 contains 17 residues. Trimming cost V 1 base and J 3 bases, with 15 bases left between them. The germline V gene encodes CDR1 SGHAT and CDR2 FQNNGV. For the CDR3, the DNA is TGTGCCAGCAGCTTAGCCCAGTGGGGGCGACACACCGGGGAGCTGTTTTTT. As protein: CASSLAQWGRHTGELFF.

The J gene is TRBJ2-3, the V gene TRBV14; D may be TRBD2 (6 bases). The CDR3 sequence is 18 residues long. The V gene's germline CDR1 is SGHDN and CDR2 FVKESK. Trimming left V 4 bases short and J 2 bases short, with 22 bases between. The chain's CDR3 is CASSPNPEGGKNTDTQYF. The CDR3 bases are TGTGCCAGCAGCCCGAACCCGGAGGGCGGGAAAAACACAGATACGCAGTATTTT.

CDR3 protein: CASSVWQESEKLFF. The CDR3 DNA is TGTGCCAGCAGTGTGTGGCAGGAAAGTGAAAAACTGTTTTTT. The chain joins TRBV2 to TRBJ1-4; D unresolved. Germline CDR1 SNHLY, CDR2 FYNNEI. The CDR3 length is 14 residues. Trimming took 4 bases from V and 7 from J, leaving 13 bases between them.

The chain is built from TRBV3-1 (or the pseudogene TRBV3-2) and TRBJ2-5; D is ambiguous. The V end was cut by 4 bases, the J end by 0 bases, with 15 bases between. The length of the CDR3 is 16 residues. Germline V lookup: CDR1 LGHDT, CDR2 YNNKEL (reference sequence). CDR3 nucleotides: TGTGCCAGCAGCCCCACTTCGGCGGCGTACCAAGAGACCCAGTACTTC. Protein sequence: CASSPTSAAYQETQYF.